The 21 T cell receptor beta chains given below trace back to one sample, sequenced in a study of naive and memory T cell subsets (dated by TCRdb to about 2017). Here is what the overall study found, with its caveats: A few larger clonotypes were found in naive repertoires, especially CD8, and these larger clonotypes were possibly memory cells re-expressing CD45RA.

Antigen specificity for these receptors is unknown. The library was produced with UMI-ligation and nested PCR. Instrument used: Illumina MiSeq. To cover both TRBC1 and TRBC2, the beta constant-region primer consisted of an equimolar mix of two oligonucleotides. The ligated cDNA went through four rounds of PCR with nested alpha and beta constant-region primers together with the SP2 primer. The public reads were reprocessed in TCRdb via fastp at Q25 and MiXCR, keeping in-frame beta chains. A single entry per CDR3 protein holds the most common genes and DNA from its merged rows. Recorded for this sample are 150,000 or so distinct CDR3 sequences; approximately 22% of them occurred a single time. In total, the top ten clones hold about 0.11% of the sample. The sample taken for sequencing was naive CD4+ T cells from blood. Read against the paper, the sample's cell subset or site label means: naive T cells, CD45RA high CD27+. The source is a human donor in good health.

This clonotype appeared many times. The V and J genes are TRBV19 and TRBJ2-2; D may be TRBD1 (6 bases). V lost 5 bases and J lost 6, with 16 bases in between. The CDR3 totals 15 residues. From germline, CDR1 is LNHDA and CDR2 SQIVND (reference sequence). The chain's CDR3 is CASSPIQQGAGELFF. The CDR3 DNA reads as TGTGCCAGTAGTCCTATTCAACAGGGCGCCGGGGAGCTGTTTTTT.

This clonotype has only a few counts. CDR3 loop: CASSPLVGRGVNYGYTF. CDR3 DNA sequence: TGTGCCAGCAGCCCGCTTGTGGGGCGAGGGGTAAACTATGGCTACACCTTC. The chain couples TRBV5-6 to TRBJ1-2; possibly TRBD1 for D (5 bases). CDR1 and CDR2 (germline): SGHDT, YYEEEE. The CDR3 is made up of 17 amino acids. Deletions cut 4 bases from V and 2 bases from J, with 21 bases between.

The table lists this clonotype with a few counts. This chain links TRBV7-6 with TRBJ2-7; D is possibly TRBD2 (5 bases). V was pared by 2 bases and J by 2 bases, with 13 bases between. Germline loops: CDR1 SGHVS, CDR2 FNYEAQ. This CDR3 is built from 15 residues. CDR3: CASSLLPGDTYEQYF. The CDR3 coding sequence is TGTGCCAGCAGCTTACTACCCGGGGATACCTACGAGCAGTACTTC.

A few counts support this clonotype. The J gene is TRBJ1-5, the V gene TRBV27, with D possibly matching TRBD1 (5 bases). In germline, CDR1 is MNHEY, CDR2 SMNVEV (reference sequence). V lost 6 bases and J lost 0, with 12 bases in between. The CDR3 has 15 residues. The DNA of the CDR3 is TGTGCCAGCAGAGTAGGGGAGTATAGCAATCAGCCCCAGCATTTT. Its translation is CASRVGEYSNQPQHF.

V and J are TRBV12-3 or TRBV12-4 and TRBJ2-1; D perhaps matches TRBD2 (6 bases). The germline V and J ends were trimmed by 8 bases and 0 bases, with 14 bases remaining between them. This CDR3 contains 15 residues. CDR3 loop: CASRGGVGSYNEQFF. In nucleotides, the CDR3 is TGTGCCAGCCGAGGAGGGGTAGGCTCCTACAATGAGCAGTTCTTC.

This clonotype has only a few counts. The V call is TRBV20-1, the J call TRBJ1-1; D gene unclear. Trimming took 3 bases from V and 1 from J, leaving 6 bases between them. CDR1 and CDR2 (germline): DFQATT, SNEGSKA (reference sequence). This CDR3 has 12 residues. CDR3 sequence: CSASLKNTEAFF. The CDR3 DNA sequence: TGCAGTGCTAGCCTCAAGAACACTGAAGCTTTCTTT.

Points on this clonotype: A much more abundant neighbour one base away suggests this may be a read error. This chain uses TRBV29-1 with TRBJ2-3; D gene unclear. This CDR3 is built from 17 residues. Deletions cut 4 bases from V and 0 bases from J, with 20 bases between. Germline V gene sequence: CDR1 SQVTM, CDR2 ANQGSEA. The CDR3 loop is CSVVLYGLVGSTDTQYF. CDR3 sequence (DNA): TGCAGCGTTGTCTTATATGGGCTAGTGGGGAGCACAGATACGCAGTATTTT.

V is TRBV6-6 and J is TRBJ1-4, with D possibly being TRBD1 (6 bases). Germline CDR1 and CDR2: MNHNY and SVGAGI (reference sequence). The CDR3 sequence is 15 residues long. The ends were cut back, 2 bases at V and 5 bases at J, with 12 bases in the middle. Here the CDR3 reads CASSYPGQINEKLFF. CDR3 sequence (DNA): TGTGCCAGCAGTTACCCCGGACAGATAAATGAAAAACTGTTTTTT.

This clonotype was detected ten times or more. This chain uses TRBV29-1 with TRBJ2-3; 10 nucleotides agree with TRBD2. This CDR3 spans 16 amino acids. With 1 base clipped from V and 14 bases from J, the junction kept 18 bases outside the gene matches. CDR1 is SQVTM, CDR2 ANQGSEA, per germline. The DNA for the CDR3 is TGCAGCGTTGAAGGTTCGGCTAGCGGGAGTCTGGATCGACGGTATTTT. It codes for CSVEGSASGSLDRRYF.

The rearrangement joins TRBV12-3 or TRBV12-4 to TRBJ2-7; D could derive from TRBD1 or TRBD2 (6 bases each). V lost 8 bases and J 6 bases, leaving 17 bases between the germline ends. CDR3 length: 13 amino acids. CDR3 amino acids: CASVTGGGGEQYF. CDR3 nucleotides: TGTGCCAGCGTAACCGGGGGCGGAGGCGAGCAGTACTTC.

This clonotype was recorded a few times. The rearrangement links TRBV7-3 to TRBJ1-1, with D maybe TRBD1 (6 bases). CDR1 SGHTA and CDR2 FQGTGA come from the germline V gene. This CDR3 has 15 residues. The V end was cut by 5 bases, the J end by 0 bases, with 13 bases between. CDR3 nucleotides: TGTGCCAGCAGCCCGGACAGCGCCATGAACACTGAAGCTTTCTTT. It codes for CASSPDSAMNTEAFF.

The chain uses TRBV18 and TRBJ1-6, with D unresolved. The CDR3 totals 14 residues. CDR1 KGHSH and CDR2 LQKENI come from the germline V gene. V shed 3 bases and J shed 5 bases, with 8 bases lying between them. The CDR3 nucleotides are TGTGCCAGCTCACCCCACAGAGATAATTCACCCCTCCACTTT. Residues: CASSPHRDNSPLHF. The whole variable domain, remainder taken from reference TRBV18 and TRBJ1-6, is NAGVMQNPRHLVRRRGQEARLRCSPMKGHSHVYWYRQLPEEGLKFMVYLQKENIIDESGMPKERFSAEFPKEGPSILRIQQVVRGDSAAYFCASSPHRDNSPLHFGNGTRLTVT.

The rearrangement links TRBV6-5 to TRBJ1-1; TRBD1 agrees at 7 bases. J lost 5 bases, V lost 5 bases, and 11 bases had no gene match. CDR1 and CDR2 from the germline V gene are MNHEY and SVGAGI. The CDR3 totals 15 residues. CDR3 in amino acids: CASSRQGASYTEAFF. The CDR3 coding sequence is TGTGCCAGCAGTCGACAGGGTGCAAGTTATACTGAAGCTTTCTTT.

There are a few counts of this clonotype. The chain recombines TRBV29-1 with TRBJ2-7, with 7 nucleotides matching TRBD2. V was pared by 6 bases and J by 2 bases, with 7 bases of the junction left unmatched. The CDR3 has 13 amino acids. Germline CDR1 is SQVTM and CDR2 is ANQGSEA. This chain's CDR3 is CSVKLARTYEQYF. As DNA, the CDR3 is TGCAGCGTGAAACTAGCGAGAACCTACGAGCAGTACTTC.

J is TRBJ2-1 and V is TRBV6-2 or TRBV6-3, with TRBD2 matching over 16 bases. From germline, CDR1 is MNHEY and CDR2 SVGEGT. The CDR3 spans 17 residues. V was clipped by 6 bases and J by 5 bases; unmatched bases: 7. The CDR3, as DNA: TGTGCCAGCAGGGGACTAGCGGGAGGGCCGACGGACAATGAGCAGTTCTTC. Translation gives CASRGLAGGPTDNEQFF.

The rearrangement uses TRBV27 and TRBJ2-7, with TRBD2 matching over 7 bases. Germline CDR1 reads MNHEY; CDR2 reads SMNVEV (reference sequence). The CDR3 has 15 residues. Unmatched junction bases numbered 9, after V lost 2 bases and J lost 5 bases. The CDR3 region has the DNA TGTGCCAGCAGTTTAGGGCAGGTTCGGGGGGACGAGCAGTACTTC. Translation gives CASSLGQVRGDEQYF.

V usage is TRBV20-1 and J usage is TRBJ1-5, with no clear D. Trimming shortened V by 3 bases and J by 4 bases, and 13 bases separated the two germline ends. Germline V lookup: CDR1 DFQATT, CDR2 SNEGSKA (reference sequence). The CDR3 is 14 amino acids. This CDR3 is CSASAPRPNQPQHF. The CDR3 DNA follows: TGCAGTGCTAGTGCCCCCCGGCCAAATCAGCCCCAGCATTTT.

J is TRBJ2-1 and V is TRBV7-9, with 10 nucleotides matching TRBD2. Germline V gene lookup returns CDR1 SEHNR and CDR2 FQNEAQ (reference sequence). The V and J ends lost 6 bases and 2 bases, in that order; junction bases with no gene match: 4. This CDR3 comprises 15 residues. The CDR3 coding sequence is TGTGCCAGCAGTGGAACTAGCGGGGCCTACAATGAGCAGTTCTTC. Its translation is CASSGTSGAYNEQFF.

V is TRBV28 and J is TRBJ2-7, with 8 bases that match TRBD2. V lost 7 bases to trimming and J lost 6 bases; unmatched junction nucleotides: 17. The CDR3 sequence is 16 residues long. Germline-derived CDR1 and CDR2 are MDHEN and SYDVKM. DNA of the CDR3: TGTGCCAGCAATCATGGATCTAGCGGGTACCCGTTCGAGCAGTACTTC. It encodes CASNHGSSGYPFEQYF.

The chain combines TRBV29-1 with TRBJ2-3; 10 bases map to TRBD2. V gave up 6 bases and J gave up 4 bases; unmatched junction bases: 10. The CDR3 extends over 15 amino acids. Germline-derived CDR1 and CDR2 are SQVTM and ANQGSEA. CDR3 sequence: CSVRGTSVGADTQYF. The CDR3 region has the DNA TGCAGCGTGAGGGGGACTAGCGTCGGGGCAGATACGCAGTATTTT.

This clonotype showed up just a few times. V and J are TRBV29-1 and TRBJ2-3; possible D gene TRBD2, 6 bases. Trimming left V 1 base short and J 9 bases short, with 17 bases between. CDR3 length: 14 residues. Germline CDR1 is SQVTM and CDR2 is ANQGSEA. DNA for the CDR3: TGCAGCGTTGAAGTTATTGGCGGGACTTCGACGCAGTATTTT. Its protein product is CSVEVIGGTSTQYF.